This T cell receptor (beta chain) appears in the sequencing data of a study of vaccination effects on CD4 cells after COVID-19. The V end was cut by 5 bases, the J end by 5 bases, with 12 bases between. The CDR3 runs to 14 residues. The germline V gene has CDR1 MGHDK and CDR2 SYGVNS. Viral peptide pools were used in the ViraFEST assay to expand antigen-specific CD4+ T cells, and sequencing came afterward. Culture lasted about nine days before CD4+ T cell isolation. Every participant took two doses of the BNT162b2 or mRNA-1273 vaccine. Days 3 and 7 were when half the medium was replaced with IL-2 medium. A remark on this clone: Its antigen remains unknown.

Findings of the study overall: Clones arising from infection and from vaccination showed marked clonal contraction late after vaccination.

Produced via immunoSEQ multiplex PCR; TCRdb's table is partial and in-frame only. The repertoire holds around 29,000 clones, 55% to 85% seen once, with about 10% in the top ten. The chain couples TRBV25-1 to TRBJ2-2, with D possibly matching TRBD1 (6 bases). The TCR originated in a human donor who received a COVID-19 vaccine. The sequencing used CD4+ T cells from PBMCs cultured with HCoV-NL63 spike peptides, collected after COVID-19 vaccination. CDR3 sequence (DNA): TGTGCCAGCAGTCGGACAGTTCAGACCGGGGAGCTGTTTTTT. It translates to CASSRTVQTGELFF.